One sample yielded the 11 T cell receptor beta chains listed below, sequenced in a study of blood T cell repertoires in COVID-19. Some clones are missing from TCRdb's copy, which holds only in-frame ones; the method was immunoSEQ multiplex PCR. Among 60,000 to 70,000 clones listed, roughly 82% were seen once. The sample taken for sequencing was peripheral blood. These receptors originate from a man aged 60 to 75 with acute or convalescent COVID-19.

Points on this clone: The junction departs from germline at one end; a sequencing error may be responsible. The chain has TRBV2 and TRBJ1-4, with 10 nucleotides matching TRBD1. Germline-derived CDR1 and CDR2 are SNHLY and FYNNEI. The CDR3 runs to 14 residues. Written as DNA, the CDR3 is TGTGCCAGCAGCTGGGACAGGGGTAATCAAAAACTGTTTTTT. This gives the protein CASSWDRGNQKLFF.

This rearrangement joins TRBV7-2 to TRBJ1-5; D not certain. Germline V gene data show CDR1 as SGHTA and CDR2 as FQGNSA. This CDR3 has 13 amino acids. V was cut by 5 bases and J by 7 bases, with 12 bases left in between. This CDR3 reads CASSQEARQPQHF. As DNA, the CDR3 is TGTGCCAGCAGCCAAGAGGCACGGCAGCCCCAGCATTTT.

This clone was detected a few times. The CDR3 DNA is TGTGCCAGTAGTATAGTAGGAGGGACTAATGAAAAACTGTTTTTT. Its protein is CASSIVGGTNEKLFF. The rearrangement links TRBV19 to TRBJ1-4; D gene ambiguous. The CDR3 runs 15 residues. Trimming took off 1 base at V and 2 bases at J, with 8 bases between the two ends. The germline gives CDR1 LNHDA, CDR2 SQIVND (reference sequence).

The table lists this clone with a count of one. Mismatch with germline at one junction end may stem from a read error. At the DNA level, this CDR3 is encoded by other sequences in the same sample as well. The rearrangement joins TRBV19 to TRBJ1-1, with 8 bases aligning to TRBD1. Germline CDR1 reads LNHDA; CDR2 reads SQIVND (reference sequence). The CDR3 has 14 amino acids. The CDR3, as DNA: TGTGCCAGTAGCATAGACAGGGGGAACACTGAAGCTTTCTTT. Translating it yields CASSIDRGNTEAFF.

The chain uses TRBV12-3 or TRBV12-4 and TRBJ1-2, with TRBD1 matching over 7 bases. J was trimmed by 8 bases and V by 5 bases; bases with no gene match: 5. The CDR3 is made up of 12 amino acids. CDR3 sequence reads: CASSPGQWGYTF. DNA for the CDR3: TGTGCCAGCAGTCCGGGACAGTGGGGCTACACCTTC.

The rearrangement links TRBV6-5 to TRBJ1-5, with D perhaps TRBD1 (6 bases). Germline-derived CDR1 and CDR2 are MNHEY and SVGAGI. There are 15 residues in the CDR3. V lost 5 bases and J 4 bases, leaving 15 bases between the germline ends. Written as DNA, the CDR3 is TGTGCCAGCAGTCTTCGAGGGGACAAGAATCAGCCCCAGCATTTT. Translating it yields CASSLRGDKNQPQHF.

The gene calls are TRBV4-1 and TRBJ1-6, with 9 positions matching TRBD1. Germline assignment: CDR1 MGHRA and CDR2 YSYEKL. This CDR3 is built from 17 residues. The V and J ends lost 5 bases and 6 bases, in that order; junction bases with no gene match: 11. The CDR3 DNA sequence: TGCGCCAGCAGCACAGCCGGGACAGGGCTTTTTAATTCACCCCTCCACTTT. Translated, it gives CASSTAGTGLFNSPLHF.

The V call is TRBV6-5, the J call TRBJ2-3, with no clear D. Germline lookup yields CDR1 MNHEY and CDR2 SVGAGI. CDR3 length equals 13 residues. V was shortened by 10 bases and J by 2 bases, with 13 bases between the two germline ends. The CDR3 DNA reads as TGTGCCACCGCCGGGTCCTTCACAGATACGCAGTATTTT. Protein sequence: CATAGSFTDTQYF.

This clone was observed a handful of times. This chain connects TRBV28 to TRBJ2-1, with 7 bases lining up with TRBD2. The CDR3 contains 15 residues. The V segment lost 6 bases and the J segment 10 bases; nucleotides outside the gene matches: 15. Germline CDR1 and CDR2: MDHEN and SYDVKM. CDR3 nucleotides: TGTGCCAGCAGCGGGGGGATAGTCCGAGGTTTAGAGCAGTTCTTC. This translates into CASSGGIVRGLEQFF.

The chain has TRBV5-1 and TRBJ1-4, with D perhaps matching TRBD1 (5 bases). This CDR3 comprises 13 residues. Germline CDR1 reads SGHRS; CDR2 reads YFSETQ. V lost 4 bases and J lost 5, with 9 bases in between. The CDR3 nucleotides read TGCGCCAGCAGCCCTGGACAAAATGAAAAACTGTTTTTT. Translating it yields CASSPGQNEKLFF.

This chain uses TRBV6-2 or TRBV6-3 with TRBJ1-1, with a possible D match to TRBD1 (6 bases). The ends were cut back, 5 bases at V and 1 base at J, with 20 bases in the middle. The CDR3 has 17 residues. In germline, CDR1 is MNHEY, CDR2 SVGEGT. The CDR3, as DNA: TGTGCCAGCAGTCCGAGGGGGGGGCTCCGGACGAACACTGAAGCTTTCTTT. Translation gives CASSPRGGLRTNTEAFF.